The 11 T cell receptor beta chains below all came from one sample that was sequenced in a study of blood T cell repertoires in COVID-19. Method: immunoSEQ multiplex PCR; TCRdb's copy keeps in-frame clones and lacks some. The sample records some 140,000 clones, approximately 80% being singletons. The sequenced material came from PBMCs or T cells enriched from blood (not recorded which). Receptors were obtained from a man between 50 and 59 years old who had recovered from COVID-19.

The J gene is TRBJ1-5, the V gene TRBV6-2 or TRBV6-3; the D gene is possibly TRBD1 (5 bases). The CDR3 is 15 residues long. Trimming took 6 bases from V and 5 from J, leaving 17 bases between them. Germline assignment: CDR1 MNHEY and CDR2 SVGEGT. The CDR3 loop reads CASSFTSQEYQPQHF. The CDR3 DNA reads as TGTGCCAGCAGCTTCACCTCACAGGAATATCAGCCCCAGCATTTT.

This clone was seen once. The rearrangement links TRBV20-1 to TRBJ2-7; TRBD1 agrees at 9 bases. The germline gives CDR1 DFQATT, CDR2 SNEGSKA (reference sequence). The J segment lost 3 bases and the V segment lost 3 bases, leaving 6 bases of the junction unmatched. The CDR3 totals 14 residues. CDR3 protein: CSASGGQGHYEQYF. The CDR3 DNA follows: TGCAGTGCTAGTGGGGGACAGGGTCACTACGAGCAGTACTTC.

This clone came up a few times. The chain carries TRBV9 and TRBJ1-5; 8 bases fit TRBD1. This CDR3 has 15 amino acids. V dropped 4 bases and J dropped 1; count of bases not matched to a gene: 4. Germline CDR1 and CDR2: SGDLS and YYNGEE. CDR3 in amino acids: CASSPAGGSNQPQHF. The CDR3 region has the DNA TGTGCCAGCAGCCCCGCAGGGGGCAGCAATCAGCCCCAGCATTTT.

V gene TRBV28 combines with J gene TRBJ2-3; TRBD2 aligns across 8 bases. CDR3 size: 16 residues. V lost 2 bases, J lost 2 bases, and 6 bases stayed unmatched. The germline gives CDR1 MDHEN, CDR2 SYDVKM. In DNA form, the CDR3 reads TGTGCCAGCAGTTTAAGACTAGCGCCGGTCACAGATACGCAGTATTTT. This gives the protein CASSLRLAPVTDTQYF.

This chain uses TRBV5-6 with TRBJ2-7; TRBD1 aligns across 9 bases. The CDR3 is 16 residues long. V lost 5 bases and J lost 2; bases outside the gene matches: 11. Germline V gives CDR1 SGHDT, CDR2 YYEEEE. Written as DNA, the CDR3 is TGTGCCAGCAGTCAAAAAACAGGGGGCTGGACCTACGAGCAGTACTTC. This gives the protein CASSQKTGGWTYEQYF.

In DNA, the CDR3 is TGTGCCAGCAGCTACCGGGACAGGGGGAACACCGGGGAGCTGTTTTTT. Translating it yields CASSYRDRGNTGELFF. The rearrangement joins TRBV5-4 to TRBJ2-2; 10 positions match TRBD1. The germline CDR1 and CDR2 sequences are SGHNT and YYREEE (reference sequence). The junction had 3 bases not matched to a gene; V was cut back by 3 bases and J by 1 base. The CDR3 has 16 residues.

The chain couples TRBV28 to TRBJ2-7; 9 bases match TRBD1. This CDR3 contains 13 residues. Germline trimming cut 6 bases from V and 4 bases from J; bases unmatched to any gene: 4. Germline CDR1 and CDR2: MDHEN and SYDVKM. The CDR3 loop is CASSPGQGYEQYF. The CDR3 DNA reads as TGTGCCAGCAGCCCGGGACAGGGATACGAGCAGTACTTC.

V and J are TRBV18 and TRBJ1-1; tentatively, D is TRBD1 (6 bases). The CDR3 extends over 15 amino acids. Germline loops: CDR1 KGHSH, CDR2 LQKENI. V shed 2 bases and J shed 4 bases, with 14 bases lying between them. The CDR3 sequence: CASSPAGVEATEAFF. For the CDR3, the DNA is TGTGCCAGCTCACCAGCAGGGGTCGAGGCCACTGAAGCTTTCTTT. Filled out from reference TRBV18 and TRBJ1-1, the complete variable domain reads NAGVMQNPRHLVRRRGQEARLRCSPMKGHSHVYWYRQLPEEGLKFMVYLQKENIIDESGMPKERFSAEFPKEGPSILRIQQVVRGDSAAYFCASSPAGVEATEAFFGQGTRLTVV.

The V gene is TRBV2, the J gene TRBJ2-7, with 7 bases that match TRBD1. Germline trimming cut 2 bases from V and 2 bases from J; bases unmatched to any gene: 15. CDR3 length: 18 residues. CDR1 is SNHLY and CDR2 is FYNNEI in the germline V gene. This chain's CDR3 is CASSEPSDRAIRTYEQYF. CDR3 bases: TGTGCCAGCAGTGAACCTTCCGACAGGGCGATTCGTACCTACGAGCAGTACTTC.

The rearrangement joins TRBV28 to TRBJ2-6; tentatively, D is TRBD1 (5 bases). The ends were cut back, 3 bases at V and 2 bases at J, with 8 bases in the middle. The CDR3 spans 15 residues. The germline V gene encodes CDR1 MDHEN and CDR2 SYDVKM. CDR3 loop: CASSFPRAGANVLTF. In nucleotides, the CDR3 is TGTGCCAGCAGTTTTCCCAGGGCTGGGGCCAACGTCCTGACTTTC.

This clone has just a few counts. The rearrangement joins TRBV2 to TRBJ1-1; D not certain. Trimming pared 8 bases from V and 1 base from J, leaving 14 bases between. The CDR3 runs 14 residues. Germline values: CDR1 SNHLY, CDR2 FYNNEI. CDR3 nucleotide sequence: TGTGCCAGCCGGCGGGTTGGACCGAACACTGAAGCTTTCTTT. It yields the protein CASRRVGPNTEAFF.